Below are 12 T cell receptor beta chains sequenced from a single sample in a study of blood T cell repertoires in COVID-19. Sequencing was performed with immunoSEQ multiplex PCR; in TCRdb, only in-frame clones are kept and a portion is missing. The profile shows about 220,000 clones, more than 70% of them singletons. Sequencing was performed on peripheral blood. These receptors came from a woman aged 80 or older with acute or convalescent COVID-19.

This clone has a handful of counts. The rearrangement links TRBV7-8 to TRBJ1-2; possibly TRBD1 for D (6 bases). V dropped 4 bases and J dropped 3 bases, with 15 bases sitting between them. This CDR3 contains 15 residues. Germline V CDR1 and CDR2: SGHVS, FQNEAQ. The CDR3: CASSSGGAEHYGYTF. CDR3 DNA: TGTGCCAGCAGCTCTGGGGGGGCAGAGCACTATGGCTACACCTTC.

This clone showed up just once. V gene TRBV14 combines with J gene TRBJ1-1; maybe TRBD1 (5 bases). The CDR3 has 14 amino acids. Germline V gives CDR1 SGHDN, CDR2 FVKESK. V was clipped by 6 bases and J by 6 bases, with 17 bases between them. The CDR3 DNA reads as TGTGCCAGCAGATTACAGGCCCTTAGTGCTGAAGCTTTCTTT. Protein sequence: CASRLQALSAEAFF.

The CDR3 reads CASSFIDRGHSPLHF. The CDR3 DNA reads TGTGCCAGCAGTTTTATCGACAGAGGACATTCACCCCTCCACTTT. The rearrangement joins TRBV2 to TRBJ1-6; D may be TRBD1 (5 bases). Germline loops: CDR1 SNHLY, CDR2 FYNNEI. V dropped 5 bases and J dropped 8 bases, with 16 bases sitting between them. This CDR3 is built from 15 residues.

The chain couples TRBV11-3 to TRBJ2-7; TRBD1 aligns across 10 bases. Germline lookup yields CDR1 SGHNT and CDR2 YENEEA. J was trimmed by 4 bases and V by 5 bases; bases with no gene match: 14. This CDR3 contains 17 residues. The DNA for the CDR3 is TGTGCCAGCAGCCTCCGACAGGGGGCTACGGGTTTGTACGAGCAGTACTTC. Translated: CASSLRQGATGLYEQYF.

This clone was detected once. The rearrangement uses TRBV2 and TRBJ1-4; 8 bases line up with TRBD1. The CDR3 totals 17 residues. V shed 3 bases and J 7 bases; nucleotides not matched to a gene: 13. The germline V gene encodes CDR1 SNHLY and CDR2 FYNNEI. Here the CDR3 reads CASSELGRTGKFEKLFF. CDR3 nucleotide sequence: TGTGCCAGCAGTGAGCTTGGGCGGACAGGGAAGTTTGAAAAACTGTTTTTT.

As DNA, the CDR3 is TGTGCCAGCAGTCGTACTAGCGGGGGGACCGGGGAGCTGTTTTTT. Its protein is CASSRTSGGTGELFF. This chain links TRBV7-2 with TRBJ2-2; 12 bases align to TRBD2. The CDR3 consists of 15 residues. V lost 6 bases and J lost 5; bases outside the gene matches: 4. In germline, CDR1 is SGHTA, CDR2 FQGNSA.

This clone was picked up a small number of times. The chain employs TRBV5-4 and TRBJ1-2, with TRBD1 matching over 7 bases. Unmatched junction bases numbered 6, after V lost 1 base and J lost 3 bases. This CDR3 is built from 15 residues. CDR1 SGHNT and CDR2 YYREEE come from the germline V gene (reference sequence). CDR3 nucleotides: TGTGCCAGCAGCTTGAAAGGGGGCAGTGACTATGGCTACACCTTC. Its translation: CASSLKGGSDYGYTF.

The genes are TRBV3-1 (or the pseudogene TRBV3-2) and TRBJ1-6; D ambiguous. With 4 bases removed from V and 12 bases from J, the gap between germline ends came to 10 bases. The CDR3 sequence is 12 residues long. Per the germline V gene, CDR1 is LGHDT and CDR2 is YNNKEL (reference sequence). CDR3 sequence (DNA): TGTGCCAGCAGCCCCGGGGAGAAACCCCTCCACTTT. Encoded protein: CASSPGEKPLHF.

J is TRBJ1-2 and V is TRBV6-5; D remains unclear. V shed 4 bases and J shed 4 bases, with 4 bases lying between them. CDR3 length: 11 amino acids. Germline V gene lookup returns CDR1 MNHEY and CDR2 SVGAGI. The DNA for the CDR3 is TGTGCCAGCAGTTCCCGCTATGGCTACACCTTC. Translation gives CASSSRYGYTF.

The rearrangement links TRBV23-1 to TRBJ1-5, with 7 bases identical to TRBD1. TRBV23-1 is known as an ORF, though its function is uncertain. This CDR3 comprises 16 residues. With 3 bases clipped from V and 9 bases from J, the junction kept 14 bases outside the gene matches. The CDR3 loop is CASSHPSDRQGRPQHF. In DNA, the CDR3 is TGCGCCAGCAGTCACCCCTCCGACAGACAGGGCAGGCCCCAGCATTTT.

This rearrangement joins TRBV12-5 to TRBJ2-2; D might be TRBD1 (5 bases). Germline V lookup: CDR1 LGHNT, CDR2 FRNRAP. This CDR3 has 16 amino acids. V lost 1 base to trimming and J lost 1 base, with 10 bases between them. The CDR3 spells CASGLGRQLNTGELFF. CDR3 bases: TGTGCTAGTGGTTTGGGAAGACAGCTGAACACCGGGGAGCTGTTTTTT.

This chain's CDR3 is CASSLWGDGGTEAFF. CDR3 DNA sequence: TGTGCCAGCAGTTTATGGGGAGACGGGGGCACTGAAGCTTTCTTT. This chain joins TRBV27 and TRBJ1-1; a possible D gene is TRBD1 (5 bases). V gave up 1 base and J gave up 4 bases, with 13 bases separating them. This CDR3 is built from 15 residues. The V gene's germline CDR1 is MNHEY and CDR2 SMNVEV (reference sequence).